These 20 T cell receptor beta chains were all obtained from the same sample, sequenced in a study of blood T cell repertoires in COVID-19. Profiled with immunoSEQ multiplex PCR; TCRdb holds only in-frame clones, not every one. This table holds some 200,000 clones, 84% found once. The specimen sequenced was peripheral blood. These receptors all come from a woman older than 75 with active or convalescent COVID-19.

V usage is TRBV19 and J usage is TRBJ2-5; D gene unclear. CDR1 is LNHDA and CDR2 is SQIVND in the germline V gene (reference sequence). The CDR3 totals 14 residues. The V and J ends lost 3 bases and 5 bases respectively, with 13 bases between them. DNA for the CDR3: TGTGCCAGTAGTATGTTGTATCCGTCGGAGACCCAGTACTTC. Translation gives CASSMLYPSETQYF.

This rearrangement joins TRBV24-1 to TRBJ2-1, with D tentatively TRBD2 (7 bases). The germline V gene has CDR1 KGHDR and CDR2 SFDVKD. Deletions cut 9 bases from V and 6 bases from J, with 29 bases between. CDR3 length: 18 residues. The CDR3 region is CATQIGRTLLGGFNEQFF. DNA of the CDR3: TGTGCCACCCAAATCGGGAGGACGCTCCTAGGGGGGTTCAATGAGCAGTTCTTC.

The rearrangement uses TRBV7-2 and TRBJ2-1; 8 bases align to TRBD2. The V gene end was trimmed by 5 bases and the J gene end by 7 bases; junction bases not matched to a gene: 10. CDR1 and CDR2 (germline): SGHTA, FQGNSA. The CDR3 spans 15 residues. In DNA, the CDR3 is TGTGCCAGCAGCCGGGGGCTAGCGGGCGGTAATGAGCAGTTCTTC. Amino acid sequence: CASSRGLAGGNEQFF.

This clone occurred a few times. V usage is TRBV29-1 and J usage is TRBJ2-3; 7 bases map to TRBD1. This CDR3 comprises 16 residues. Per germline, CDR1 SQVTM and CDR2 ANQGSEA. J lost 2 bases, V lost 5 bases, and 13 bases had no gene match. For the CDR3, the DNA is TGCAGCGTTTCCGCACTGGGACAGTTTCTCACAGATACGCAGTATTTT. Protein: CSVSALGQFLTDTQYF.

The genes are TRBV16 and TRBJ2-7; perhaps TRBD1 as D (5 bases). The CDR3 runs to 14 residues. Germline assignment: CDR1 KGHSY and CDR2 FQNENV. With 4 bases removed from V and 4 bases from J, the gap between germline ends came to 14 bases. CDR3 protein: CASSPLYRGYEQYF. The CDR3 region has the DNA TGTGCCAGCAGCCCCTTGTATAGGGGATACGAGCAGTACTTC.

This chain connects TRBV12-3 or TRBV12-4 to TRBJ1-1, with D tentatively TRBD1 (5 bases). The CDR3 spans 11 residues. Trimming stripped 7 bases from V and 6 bases from J, with 9 bases between. The CDR3 protein is CASTWGAEAFF. As DNA, the CDR3 is TGTGCCAGCACTTGGGGGGCTGAAGCTTTCTTT.

This chain links TRBV5-5 with TRBJ2-1; 10 bases are a match to TRBD2. Losses at the gene ends were 4 bases for V and 0 bases for J; bases not matched to a gene: 1. The CDR3 is made up of 15 amino acids. Germline CDR1 is SGHKS and CDR2 is YYEKEE (reference sequence). CDR3 DNA: TGTGCCAGCAGCGTAGCGGGGGGCTCCTACAATGAGCAGTTCTTC. It translates to CASSVAGGSYNEQFF.

This chain connects TRBV13 to TRBJ1-1; the match to TRBD1 covers 7 bases. The CDR3 consists of 13 residues. CDR1 is PRHDT, CDR2 FYEKMQ, per germline (reference sequence). After removal of 5 bases from V and 5 bases from J, the junction contained 5 bases not matched to a gene. CDR3 bases: TGTGCCAGCAGCGCCGGGACAGAGACTGAAGCTTTCTTT. This sequence encodes CASSAGTETEAFF. Combining the CDR3 with reference TRBV13 and TRBJ1-1 gives the whole variable domain AAGVIQSPRHLIKEKRETATLKCYPIPRHDTVYWYQQGPGQDPQFLISFYEKMQSDKGSIPDRFSAQQFSDYHSELNMSSLELGDSALYFCASSAGTETEAFFGQGTRLTVV.

The genes are TRBV7-9 and TRBJ2-2; 7 bases are shared with TRBD2. The CDR3 is 15 amino acids. The V segment lost 5 bases and the J segment 4 bases; nucleotides outside the gene matches: 7. Germline V lookup: CDR1 SEHNR, CDR2 FQNEAQ (reference sequence). The CDR3 DNA reads as TGTGCCAGCAGCCCCGGCGGGGGTGGCACCGGGGAGCTGTTTTTT. Its protein product is CASSPGGGGTGELFF.

The genes are TRBV4-2 and TRBJ2-1, with D maybe TRBD1 (5 bases). The CDR3 runs to 14 residues. V was cut by 1 base and J by 8 bases, with 12 bases left in between. Germline CDR1 reads LGHNA; CDR2 reads YNFKEQ. For the CDR3, the DNA is TGTGCCAGCAGCCAAGTATCAGGGCAGGATGAGCAGTTCTTC. It codes for CASSQVSGQDEQFF.

This clone was counted once. This sequence joins TRBV7-9 and TRBJ2-3, with D perhaps TRBD2 (6 bases). Between the trimmed V and J ends, which lost 8 bases and 2 bases, there was a span of 14 bases. There are 14 residues in the CDR3. Germline-derived CDR1 and CDR2 are SEHNR and FQNEAQ (reference sequence). CDR3 loop: CASRQPGVTDTQYF. The CDR3 DNA reads TGTGCCAGCCGCCAACCGGGAGTCACAGATACGCAGTATTTT.

The gene calls are TRBV18 and TRBJ1-2; 9 bases are a match to TRBD1. The CDR3 extends over 13 amino acids. Unmatched junction bases numbered 2, after V lost 3 bases and J lost 6 bases. Germline V lookup: CDR1 KGHSH, CDR2 LQKENI. CDR3 in DNA: TGTGCCAGCTCACCCGGACAGGGGAATGGCTACACCTTC. It translates to CASSPGQGNGYTF.

The rearrangement links TRBV3-1 (or the pseudogene TRBV3-2) to TRBJ1-5; D might be TRBD1 (5 bases). Germline loops: CDR1 LGHDT, CDR2 YNNKEL (reference sequence). The CDR3 is 14 amino acids. The V gene lost 2 bases and the J gene lost 0 bases, with 5 bases spanning the gap. CDR3 nucleotides: TGTGCCAGCAGCCAAAGGGGTAGCAATCAGCCCCAGCATTTT. Translating it yields CASSQRGSNQPQHF.

This sequence joins TRBV20-1 and TRBJ2-7, with a weak D call TRBD1 (6 bases). V lost 3 bases to trimming and J lost 2 bases, with 11 bases between them. The CDR3 loop spans 13 amino acids. In germline, CDR1 is DFQATT, CDR2 SNEGSKA (reference sequence). Here the CDR3 reads CSASLTGAYEQYF. The CDR3 bases are TGCAGTGCTAGTCTGACAGGAGCCTACGAGCAGTACTTC.

This clone was detected a few times. This chain connects TRBV30 to TRBJ1-1, with D tentatively TRBD1 (6 bases). V was trimmed by 0 bases and J by 7 bases, leaving 9 bases between them. In germline, CDR1 is GTSNPN, CDR2 SVGIG (reference sequence). This CDR3 contains 12 residues. CDR3 sequence reads: CAWSVGAGEAFF. CDR3 coding DNA: TGTGCCTGGAGTGTGGGGGCCGGTGAAGCTTTCTTT.

The rearrangement links TRBV7-9 to TRBJ2-2; 7 bases are shared with TRBD1. V lost 5 bases to trimming and J lost 4 bases; unmatched junction nucleotides: 10. The CDR3 runs to 16 residues. CDR1 and CDR2 (germline): SEHNR, FQNEAQ (reference sequence). DNA of the CDR3: TGTGCCAGCAGCCGTCCAGGGACAGATGGCACCGGGGAGCTGTTTTTT. Residues: CASSRPGTDGTGELFF.

The chain is built from TRBV30 and TRBJ1-2; TRBD1 might be the D (5 bases). CDR1 is GTSNPN, CDR2 SVGIG, per germline (reference sequence). The length of the CDR3 is 11 residues. The V gene lost 0 bases and the J gene lost 13 bases, with 12 bases spanning the gap. CDR3 in DNA: TGTGCCTGGAGTGTAATCCAGGGTTGCACCTTC. It translates to CAWSVIQGCTF.

The chain recombines TRBV7-3 with TRBJ2-3; 7 bases line up with TRBD2. J lost 0 bases, V lost 3 bases, and 9 bases had no gene match. The germline gives CDR1 SGHTA, CDR2 FQGTGA. This CDR3 region has 17 residues. Here the CDR3 DNA reads TGTGCCAGCAGCTTGAATGGACGGGGACTAAGCACAGATACGCAGTATTTT. Translating it yields CASSLNGRGLSTDTQYF.

This chain uses TRBV28 with TRBJ1-5; TRBD1 is a possible D gene (5 bases). V lost 6 bases, J lost 7 bases, and 13 bases lay in between. This CDR3 contains 13 residues. Germline V gene lookup returns CDR1 MDHEN and CDR2 SYDVKM. The CDR3 DNA reads as TGTGCCAGCAGCCCCGCAGGGTACCAGCCCCAGCATTTT. This translates into CASSPAGYQPQHF.

Of note for this clone: The sample has other DNA sequences that encode this CDR3 too. V usage is TRBV4-3 and J usage is TRBJ2-1, with 8 bases aligning to TRBD1. CDR3 length: 13 residues. V gave up 4 bases and J gave up 10 bases; unmatched junction bases: 6. CDR1 and CDR2 (germline): LGHNA, YSLEER. The CDR3 here is CASSPSTGVEQFF. As DNA, the CDR3 is TGCGCCAGCAGCCCTTCGACAGGGGTAGAGCAGTTCTTC.